The entry below describes one TCR beta chain. This sample is drawn from a study of blood T cell repertoires in COVID-19. As for the study in general: Samples taken during acute and convalescent COVID-19 were collected in the United States, Italy and Spain. Sources were T cells, B-cell-depleted T cells, or PBMCs; the material itself was cDNA or gDNA.

Losses at the gene ends were 0 bases for V and 2 bases for J; bases not matched to a gene: 2. CDR3 length: 15 amino acids. Per the germline V gene, CDR1 is SGHTA and CDR2 is FQGNSA. Authors' analysis steps: Reference gene primer amplification in the assay estimated nucleated cell counts. TCRdb keeps only in-frame clones here, not all; method: immunoSEQ multiplex PCR. V and J calls and clone size come straight from that table; D and trimming were deduced from the DNA. The sample lists just under 300,000 clones, approximately 86% occurring once. The V gene is TRBV7-2, the J gene TRBJ2-7; TRBD2 agrees at 9 bases. Sequences were obtained from peripheral blood. The clonotype was recovered from a man between 65 and 85 years old with acute or convalescent COVID-19. The CDR3 protein is CASSLASGSPYEQYF. The CDR3 DNA is TGTGCCAGCAGCTTAGCTAGCGGGAGCCCCTACGAGCAGTACTTC.